Given below is one T cell receptor (beta chain) in context. Its specificity is unknown. The PCR made use of 60 Vbeta and 13 Jbeta primers. TCRdb's copy holds only in-frame clones and misses some; the assay was immunoSEQ multiplex PCR. This table lists some 120,000 clones. This entry comes from a study of cytomegalovirus exposure and HLA in healthy donors. Study observations and caveats: When the data were analyzed later, several of the most significant clusters appeared to be linked to common viral pathogens.

Germline CDR1 and CDR2: LNHDA and SQIVND (reference sequence). This CDR3 contains 16 residues. V gave up 3 bases and J gave up 1 base, with 13 bases separating them. The rearrangement joins TRBV19 to TRBJ1-3; possible D gene TRBD1, 5 bases. This sequence originates from a man younger than 40 in good health and CMV-seronegative. The specimen sequenced was PBMCs. Written as DNA, the CDR3 is TGTGCCAGTAGTATGGGGGAAGCGGGGTCTGGAAACACCATATATTTT. Translated: CASSMGEAGSGNTIYF.